This TCR beta chain originates from a study of response to subunit inactivated influenza vaccine. The germline gives CDR1 SQVTM, CDR2 ANQGSEA. V was pared by 3 bases and J by 0 bases, with 12 bases between. The length of the CDR3 is 14 residues. TCRdb called the RT-PCR reads again in MiXCR, with one record for every CDR3 protein. The sample lists hundreds of thousands of distinct CDR3 sequences; roughly 10% were seen once. This chain joins TRBV29-1 and TRBJ2-7, with D unresolved. The material sequenced was PBMCs from blood, taken on the day of vaccination. This TCR derives from a man in his fifties who received an inactivated influenza vaccine. The CDR3 here is CSVDNRTHSYEQYF. CDR3 in DNA: TGCAGCGTTGACAACCGGACCCACTCCTACGAGCAGTACTTC.